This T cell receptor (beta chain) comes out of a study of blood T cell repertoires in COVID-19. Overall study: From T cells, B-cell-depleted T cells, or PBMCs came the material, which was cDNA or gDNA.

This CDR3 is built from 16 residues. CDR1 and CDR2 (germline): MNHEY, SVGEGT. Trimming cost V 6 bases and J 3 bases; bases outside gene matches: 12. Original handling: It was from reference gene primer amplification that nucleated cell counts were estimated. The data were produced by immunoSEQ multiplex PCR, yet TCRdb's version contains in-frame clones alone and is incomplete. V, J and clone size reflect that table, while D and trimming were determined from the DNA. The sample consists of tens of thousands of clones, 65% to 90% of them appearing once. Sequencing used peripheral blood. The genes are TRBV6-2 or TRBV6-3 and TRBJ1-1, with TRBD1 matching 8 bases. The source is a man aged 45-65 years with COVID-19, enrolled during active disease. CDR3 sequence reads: CASSQGQGRGDTEAFF. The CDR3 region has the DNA TGTGCCAGCAGCCAAGGACAGGGCCGAGGGGACACTGAAGCTTTCTTT.